This T cell receptor (beta chain) was profiled in a study of cytomegalovirus exposure and HLA in healthy donors. Background on the study: From donors who were HLA-typed, an early data release held around 80 million unique TCRs.

Researchers ran the PCR with 60 Vbeta and 13 Jbeta primers. The assay was immunoSEQ multiplex PCR, and TCRdb's table has in-frame clones only and misses some. The data contain 70,000 to 100,000 clones, over 70% of them singletons. Germline V gives CDR1 SEHNR, CDR2 FQNEAQ (reference sequence). The CDR3 totals 12 residues. Trimming took 6 bases from V and 5 from J, leaving 7 bases between them. This chain links TRBV7-9 with TRBJ2-2; a possible D gene is TRBD2 (5 bases). Sequenced: PBMCs. The receptor's source is a woman between 50 and 59 years old in good health and CMV-seropositive. CDR3 nucleotides: TGTGCCAGCAGTCGGGATACCGGGGAGCTGTTTTTT. It translates to CASSRDTGELFF.